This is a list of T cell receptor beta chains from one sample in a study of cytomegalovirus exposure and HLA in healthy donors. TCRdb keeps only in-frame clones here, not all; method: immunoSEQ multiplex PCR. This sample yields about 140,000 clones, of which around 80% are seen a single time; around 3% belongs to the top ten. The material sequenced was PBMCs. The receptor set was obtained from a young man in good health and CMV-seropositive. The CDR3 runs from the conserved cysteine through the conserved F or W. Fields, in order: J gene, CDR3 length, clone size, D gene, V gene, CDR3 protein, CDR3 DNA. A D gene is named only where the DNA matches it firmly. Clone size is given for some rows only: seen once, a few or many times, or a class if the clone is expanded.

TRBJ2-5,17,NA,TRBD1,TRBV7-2,CASSFMTGTGLQETQYF,TGTGCCAGCAGCTTTATGACCGGGACAGGCCTACAAGAGACCCAGTACTTC
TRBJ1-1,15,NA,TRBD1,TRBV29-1,CSVGGSGGWDTEAFF,TGCAGCGTTGGGGGGTCAGGGGGGTGGGACACTGAAGCTTTCTTT
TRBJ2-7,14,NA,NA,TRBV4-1,CASSPGHLSYEQYF,TGCGCCAGCAGCCCGGGACACCTCTCCTACGAGCAGTACTTC
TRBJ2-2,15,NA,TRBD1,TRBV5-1,CASSNDRADTGELFF,TGTGCCAGCAGCAATGACAGGGCCGACACCGGGGAGCTGTTTTTT
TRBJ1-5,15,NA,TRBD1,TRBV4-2,CASSQDTTGVQPQHF,TGTGCCAGCAGCCAAGATACGACAGGGGTTCAGCCCCAGCATTTT
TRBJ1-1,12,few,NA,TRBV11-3,CASSLDGGQAFF,TGTGCCAGCAGCTTAGACGGGGGGCAAGCTTTCTTT
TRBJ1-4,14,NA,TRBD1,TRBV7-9,CSSSPGTVGEKLFF,TGTTCCAGCAGCCCCGGGACAGTGGGGGAAAAACTGTTTTTT
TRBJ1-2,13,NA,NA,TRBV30,CAWSHTPDSSYTF,TGTGCCTGGAGCCATACCCCAGACAGTTCGTACACCTTC
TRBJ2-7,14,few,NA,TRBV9,CASSVGDRNYEQYF,TGTGCCAGCAGCGTAGGAGACAGGAACTACGAGCAGTACTTC
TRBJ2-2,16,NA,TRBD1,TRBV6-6,CASSYNRDRSPGELFF,TGTGCCAGCAGTTACAACCGGGACAGGTCTCCCGGGGAGCTGTTTTTT
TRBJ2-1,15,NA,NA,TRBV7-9,CASSLAGRVDNEQFF,TGTGCCAGCAGCTTAGCGGGCAGGGTAGACAATGAGCAGTTCTTC
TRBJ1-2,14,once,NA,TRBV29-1,CSVEDQGVGYGYTF,TGCAGCGTTGAAGATCAAGGGGTGGGGTATGGCTACACCTTC
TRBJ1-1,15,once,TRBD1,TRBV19,CASSIGRGQGTEAFF,TGTGCCAGTAGTATCGGCAGGGGGCAGGGCACTGAAGCTTTCTTT
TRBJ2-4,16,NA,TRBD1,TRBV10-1,CASSERTGLGKNIQYF,TGCGCCAGCAGTGAGAGGACAGGGCTAGGCAAAAACATTCAGTACTTC
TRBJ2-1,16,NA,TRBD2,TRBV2,CASSPPAGGLYNEQFF,TGTGCCAGCAGTCCCCCAGCGGGAGGACTCTACAATGAGCAGTTCTTC
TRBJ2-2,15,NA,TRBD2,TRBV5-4,CASSLTGGYTGELFF,TGTGCCAGCAGCCTTACGGGAGGCTACACCGGGGAGCTGTTTTTT
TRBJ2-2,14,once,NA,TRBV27,CASSSTRLTGELFF,TGTGCCAGCAGTTCGACTCGCCTGACCGGGGAGCTGTTTTTT
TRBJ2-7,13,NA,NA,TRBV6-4,CASSPGLSYEQYF,TGTGCCAGCAGTCCGGGACTTAGTTACGAGCAGTACTTC
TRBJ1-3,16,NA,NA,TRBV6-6,CASSYDARNSGNTIYF,TGTGCCAGCAGTTACGATGCCAGGAACTCTGGAAACACCATATATTTT
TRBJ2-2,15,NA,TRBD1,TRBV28,CASSLVGTGTGELFF,TGTGCCAGCAGTTTAGTTGGGACAGGGACCGGGGAGCTGTTTTTT
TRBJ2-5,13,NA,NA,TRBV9,CASSVASPGSQYF,TGTGCCAGCAGCGTAGCGTCCCCGGGGTCCCAGTACTTC
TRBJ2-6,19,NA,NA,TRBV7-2,CASSLVGLSVLSGANVLTF,TGTGCCAGCAGCTTAGTGGGACTTAGCGTTCTTTCTGGGGCCAACGTCCTGACTTTC
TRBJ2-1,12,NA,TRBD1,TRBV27,CASSLSDREQFF,TGTGCCAGCAGTTTATCGGACAGGGAGCAGTTCTTC
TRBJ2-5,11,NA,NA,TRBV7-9,CASSPLLEQYF,TGTGCCAGCAGCCCTCTTCTTGAGCAGTACTTC
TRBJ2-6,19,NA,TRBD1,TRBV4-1,CASSRNPGQGGSGANVLTF,TGCGCCAGCAGCCGAAATCCGGGACAGGGGGGCTCTGGGGCCAACGTCCTGACTTTC
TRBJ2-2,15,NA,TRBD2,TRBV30,CASVKTSGSAGELFF,TGTGCCTCCGTAAAGACTAGCGGGAGTGCCGGGGAGCTGTTTTTT
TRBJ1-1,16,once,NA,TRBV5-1,CASSLGSWLTNTEAFF,TGCGCCAGCAGCTTGGGCTCGTGGCTTACGAACACTGAAGCTTTCTTT
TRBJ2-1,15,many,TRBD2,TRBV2,CASSDAGGPYNEQFF,TGTGCCAGCAGTGACGCGGGAGGGCCCTACAATGAGCAGTTCTTC
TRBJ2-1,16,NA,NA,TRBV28,CASSQSLALEGNEQFF,TGTGCCAGCAGTCAGAGCTTAGCTTTAGAGGGCAATGAGCAGTTCTTC
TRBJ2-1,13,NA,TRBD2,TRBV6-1,CASSRAGGPFQFF,TGTGCCAGCAGTCGAGCGGGAGGGCCATTCCAGTTCTTC
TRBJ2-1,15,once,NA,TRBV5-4,CASSLWDSAYDEQFF,TGTGCCAGCAGCTTGTGGGACTCCGCCTACGATGAGCAGTTCTTC
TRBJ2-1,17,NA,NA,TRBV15,CATSRDNRVGSYNEQFF,TGTGCCACCAGCAGAGACAACAGGGTGGGCTCCTACAATGAGCAGTTCTTC